The following is a TCR beta chain sequence with its context. Using immunoSEQ multiplex PCR, the repertoire was profiled, and TCRdb retains in-frame clones only, with some absent. The sample shows tens of thousands of clones, around 89% of them seen only once. The CDR3 is 17 amino acids. This sample was taken from a study of T cell changes during pregnancy in multiple sclerosis. Sequencing was performed on CD4+ T cells from peripheral blood mononuclear cells, taken in the first trimester of pregnancy. The chain links TRBV21-1 to TRBJ1-4; the DNA was not used to check the table's D call, TRBD1. TRBV21-1 is assigned pseudogene status. This TCR derives from a female donor with multiple sclerosis, enrolled in a pregnancy study. CDR3: CASSSPSDSLTREKLFF. CDR3 coding DNA: TGTGCCAGCAGCTCGCCCTCGGACAGCCTCACTCGTGAAAAACTGTTTTTT.